The source of this T cell receptor beta chain is a study of T cells in Graves' hyperthyroidism and ophthalmopathy. Overall study findings and caveats: From stable hyperthyroidism, ophthalmopathy was separated by a 13 V-J model. Among thyroid clonotypes expanded above 0.001, most also appeared in blood.

For this clonotype: Its specificity is not known.

Germline V gene lookup returns CDR1 SGHRS and CDR2 YFSETQ. The CDR3 has 14 amino acids. Trimming removed 2 bases from V and 4 bases from J, with 12 bases in between. Uncontrolled infection, other autoimmune disease, pregnancy and lactation each barred patients from inclusion. Researchers amplified the TCR beta CDR3 regions from RNA transcripts. The study used the HTBI primer set for a first-round RT-PCR of the TCR CDR3. One entry per CDR3 protein, called by TCRdb with MiXCR from the multiplex PCR reads. The sample has roughly 500,000 distinct CDR3 sequences, 40% to 50% seen once. Sequenced sample: peripheral blood or thyroid tissue (not recorded which). The V and J genes are TRBV5-1 and TRBJ1-1; D is possibly TRBD1 (5 bases). The source is an adult woman with Graves' disease, either hyperthyroidism or ophthalmopathy (not recorded which). Here the CDR3 DNA reads TGCGCCAGCAGCTTTTACCGGGGGAGCACTGAAGCTTTCTTT. Translated, it gives CASSFYRGSTEAFF.